This is a list of T cell receptor beta chains from one sample in a study of T cell repertoires in cytomegalovirus infection. Their antigen targets remain unknown. TCRdb re-called the reads through MiXCR, storing one row per CDR3 protein. Among some 560,000 distinct CDR3 sequences listed, 40% were seen once. Sequencing used cultured PBMCs, obtained from culture after CMV antigen stimulation. The receptors originated from a human donor in good health (CMV status not recorded). Some clones in this sample may be carry-over from other donors' samples. The CDR3 runs from the conserved cysteine through the conserved F or W. D genes are given only for firm matches. For some rows the clone size is stated as once, few or many, or as a class when expanded; others skip it.

CDR3 length	V gene	J gene	clone size	D gene	CDR3 protein	CDR3 DNA
14	TRBV7-2	TRBJ2-7	.	TRBD1	CASKTDRDSYEQYF	TGTGCCAGCAAGACAGACAGGGACTCCTACGAGCAGTACTTC
17	TRBV7-6	TRBJ2-7	.	TRBD1	CASSLRPQGLLTYEQYF	TGTGCCAGCAGCTTAAGGCCACAGGGGCTCCTAACCTACGAGCAGTACTTC
19	TRBV6-1	TRBJ2-5	few	.	CASSAPRRGHIESRETQYF	TGTGCCAGCAGTGCGCCCCGACGGGGACATATCGAGAGTAGGGAGACCCAGTACTTC
13	TRBV20-1	TRBJ1-1	.	.	CSACRGGNTEAFF	TGCAGTGCCTGTAGAGGAGGGAACACTGAAGCTTTCTTT
15	TRBV2	TRBJ1-4	few	.	CATDVGRAGGEKLFF	TGTGCCACCGACGTGGGTCGAGCGGGGGGTGAAAAACTGTTTTTT
17	TRBV7-8	TRBJ2-2	few	TRBD1	CASSLAPTGENTGELFF	TGTGCCAGCAGCTTAGCGCCGACAGGGGAAAACACCGGGGAGCTGTTTTTT
17	TRBV12-3/TRBV12-4	TRBJ1-1	few	.	CASSPTGTWEVGAEAFF	TGTGCCAGCAGTCCCACCGGGACTTGGGAGGTGGGGGCTGAAGCTTTCTTT
14	TRBV7-2	TRBJ2-1	.	.	CASSLRARGDEQFF	TGTGCCAGCAGCTTACGGGCCAGGGGCGATGAGCAGTTCTTC
12	TRBV29-1	TRBJ2-5	.	.	CSVAGTQETQYF	TGCAGCGTTGCGGGGACCCAAGAGACCCAGTACTTC
13	TRBV12-3/TRBV12-4	TRBJ2-3	once	.	CASSVTGVDTQYF	TGTGCCAGCAGTGTAACTGGCGTAGATACGCAGTATTTT
17	TRBV6-6	TRBJ1-2	.	.	CASSYSIGTRGNYGYTF	TGTGCCAGCAGTTACTCGATCGGTACTCGAGGAAACTATGGCTACACCTTC
14	TRBV18	TRBJ2-7	.	.	CASSPPGHPYEQYF	TGTGCCAGCTCACCTCCAGGCCATCCCTACGAGCAGTACTTC
14	TRBV6-5	TRBJ2-7	.	TRBD1	CASRRGTGAGEQYF	TGTGCCAGCAGACGCGGGACAGGGGCCGGGGAGCAGTACTTC
15	TRBV6-1	TRBJ2-2	.	.	CASSEPVGPTGELFF	TGTGCCAGCAGTGAACCGGTGGGGCCCACCGGGGAGCTGTTTTTT
14	TRBV28	TRBJ1-4	.	.	CASSSGRRLEKLFF	TGTGCCAGCAGTTCCGGCAGGCGCCTGGAAAAACTGTTTTTT
16	TRBV7-2	TRBJ2-5	.	TRBD1	CASSSGQGAVYETQYF	TGTGCCAGCAGCTCCGGACAGGGGGCTGTTTATGAGACCCAGTACTTC
14	TRBV7-9	TRBJ2-1	few	.	CAKSGGTSFNEQFF	TGTGCCAAGTCCGGGGGTACTAGTTTCAATGAGCAGTTCTTC
13	TRBV2	TRBJ1-5	.	TRBD1	CASGQGDNRPQHF	TGTGCCAGCGGACAGGGTGATAATAGACCCCAGCATTTT
15	TRBV18	TRBJ2-7	.	TRBD1	CASSPPTGAPYEQYF	TGTGCCAGCTCACCACCGACAGGGGCCCCCTACGAGCAGTACTTC
15	TRBV2	TRBJ2-1	few	TRBD2	CASKQELAGDHEQFF	TGTGCCAGCAAGCAGGAGCTAGCGGGAGACCATGAGCAGTTCTTC
13	TRBV2	TRBJ2-4	.	.	CASELEAKNIQYF	TGTGCCAGCGAGCTAGAAGCAAAAAACATTCAGTACTTC
15	TRBV28	TRBJ2-7	.	TRBD1	CASSRSTGVAYEQYF	TGTGCCAGCAGTAGATCGACAGGGGTGGCCTACGAGCAGTACTTC
16	TRBV7-2	TRBJ1-1	many	.	CASSRIEGEGRTEAFF	TGTGCCAGCAGCCGTATTGAGGGGGAGGGGAGGACTGAAGCTTTCTTT
15	TRBV20-1	TRBJ1-6	once	.	CSASRRGQSDSPLHF	TGCAGTGCTAGCCGCCGGGGCCAATCTGATTCACCCCTCCACTTT
15	TRBV14	TRBJ2-7	.	.	CASSQYRDGAYEQYF	TGTGCCAGCAGCCAATATAGGGACGGAGCCTACGAGCAGTACTTC
14	TRBV7-2	TRBJ2-1	few	TRBD2	CASSSGLAGAEQFF	TGTGCCAGCAGCTCGGGACTAGCGGGGGCCGAGCAGTTCTTC